This is a list of T cell receptor beta chains from one sample in a study of regulatory T cells in long-lasting Graves disease. TCRdb reprocessed the multiplex PCR reads via MiXCR and lists one record per CDR3 protein. Of some 460,000 distinct CDR3 sequences listed, 15% to 20% were seen once; the top ten hold 12%. In addition, the sample was reused for a study of T cells in Graves' hyperthyroidism and ophthalmopathy.

Source: peripheral blood mononuclear cells (PBMCs), taken at new diagnosis, from a patient treated with antithyroid drugs. The receptors were gathered from a man aged 35-49 years with Graves disease. Both conserved end residues are part of each CDR3. D genes are given only for firm matches. Size is stated for part of the rows, as once, few or many counts, or as a class when the clone is expanded.

- | - | TRBJ2-2 | TRBV29-1 | TGCAGCGTAGGACCGGACTATCCCCTCACCGGGGAGCTGTTTTTT | CSVGPDYPLTGELFF
- | TRBD1 | TRBJ2-1 | TRBV20-1 | TGCAGTGCTAGAATGAGGGGGCTTTACAATGAGCAGTTCTTC | CSARMRGLYNEQFF
many | - | TRBJ2-1 | TRBV6-2/TRBV6-3 | TGTGCCAGCAGTTACTCTTCGGGTCGGGATAGGCACAATGAGCAGTTCTTC | CASSYSSGRDRHNEQFF
many | TRBD1 | TRBJ2-2 | TRBV11-2 | TGTGCCAGCAGCTCAGCCCCACAGGGGCGATGGGCCGGGGAGCTGTTTTTT | CASSSAPQGRWAGELFF
many | TRBD2 | TRBJ2-2 | TRBV15 | TGTGCCACCAGCAGAGCGGCGGGAGTGGGCACCGGGGAGCTGTTTTTT | CATSRAAGVGTGELFF
many | - | TRBJ1-1 | TRBV5-1 | TGCGCCAGCAGCTCCCGGGGCGCGAACACTGAAGCTTTCTTT | CASSSRGANTEAFF
many | TRBD2 | TRBJ2-3 | TRBV6-1 | TGTGCCAGCAGTGAAGCTTTTGGGGGTAGCGGGACCACAGATACGCAGTATTTT | CASSEAFGGSGTTDTQYF
many | TRBD1 | TRBJ2-2 | TRBV24-1 | TGTGCCACCAGTGATCCCGTGGGACAGTCGAACACCGGGGAGCTGTTTTTT | CATSDPVGQSNTGELFF
- | - | TRBJ2-1 | TRBV4-1 | TGCGCCAGCAGCCAAGACCCAGGTAGCGCCTCCTACAATGAGCAGTTCTTC | CASSQDPGSASYNEQFF
many | - | TRBJ1-2 | TRBV28 | TGTGCCAGCACCCTTGGGGGTTTCGGCTACACCTTC | CASTLGGFGYTF
- | TRBD2 | TRBJ2-1 | TRBV7-9 | TGTGCCAGCAGCCCCCCCGGGACTAGCGGGAGTGCACGGACCTCCTACAATGAGCAGTTCTTC | CASSPPGTSGSARTSYNEQFF
few | - | TRBJ2-7 | TRBV15 | TGTGCCACCAGCAGAGAGACAGCCTACGAGCAGTACTTC | CATSRETAYEQYF
many | - | TRBJ2-5 | TRBV2 | TGTGCCAGCAGCCTAGGACAGTTCCAAGAGACCCAGTACTTC | CASSLGQFQETQYF
- | - | TRBJ2-5 | TRBV2 | TGTGCCAGCAGTGAAGGACCGAATGAACAAGAGACCCAGTACTTC | CASSEGPNEQETQYF
few | - | TRBJ2-6 | TRBV6-5 | TGTGCCAGCAGTTCTTGGACCTCTGGGGCCAACGTCCTGACTTTC | CASSSWTSGANVLTF
many | TRBD2 | TRBJ2-7 | TRBV20-1 | TGCAGTGCTCCCGGGACTAGGACCTTCTACGAGCAGTACTTC | CSAPGTRTFYEQYF
many | - | TRBJ2-1 | TRBV29-1 | TGCAGCGTTGAGGTGGTCAAACGCCGCTATGAGCAGTTCTTC | CSVEVVKRRYEQFF
- | TRBD2 | TRBJ2-2 | TRBV28 | TGTGCCAGCAGGGGACTAGCGGGCGGGGAGCTGTTTTTT | CASRGLAGGELFF
many | - | TRBJ2-7 | TRBV6-2/TRBV6-3 | TGTGCCAGCAGTTACTCGACGCGAATGCCGGGACAATTGAACTACGAGCAGTACTTC | CASSYSTRMPGQLNYEQYF
- | TRBD2 | TRBJ2-5 | TRBV28 | TGTGCCAGCAGATCGGCGGGAGGGCCAGAGACCCAGTACTTC | CASRSAGGPETQYF
- | TRBD1 | TRBJ1-4 | TRBV7-3 | TGTGCCAGCAGCAGAGGGACAGGGAATGAAAAACTGTTTTTT | CASSRGTGNEKLFF
- | - | TRBJ2-3 | TRBV27 | TGTGCCAGCAGTTTACATCCAGCGGAGATCACAGATACGCAGTATTTT | CASSLHPAEITDTQYF
many | TRBD1 | TRBJ2-3 | TRBV28 | TGTGCCAGCAGGCTACCGGGACAGGGGACAGATACGCAGTATTTT | CASRLPGQGTDTQYF
many | TRBD1 | TRBJ2-7 | TRBV30 | TGTGCCTGGAGTAGTCCGTGGGACAGCTACGAGCAGTACTTC | CAWSSPWDSYEQYF
- | - | TRBJ1-2 | TRBV9 | TGTGCCAGCAGCGTAGAGGGTCAATTGGAATATGGCTACACCTTC | CASSVEGQLEYGYTF
many | - | TRBJ2-7 | TRBV28 | TGTGCCAGCAGCTACGAACCACAGACCCATTTTACCTACGAGCAGTACTTC | CASSYEPQTHFTYEQYF
- | - | TRBJ2-1 | TRBV6-9 | TGTGCCAGCAGTTACGGGGTTACCTACGAGCAGTTCTTC | CASSYGVTYEQFF
- | TRBD1 | TRBJ2-5 | TRBV5-1 | TGCGCCAGCAGCAGGGGGGACAGGGGACAAGAGACCCAGTACTTC | CASSRGDRGQETQYF
many | - | TRBJ2-5 | TRBV5-1 | TGCGCCAGCAGCGCCCCCCTGGGGAGCGGCCAAGAGACCCAGTACTTC | CASSAPLGSGQETQYF
many | - | TRBJ2-3 | TRBV12-3/TRBV12-4 | TGTGCCAGCACGGGGGGCGCAGGGGTTTCGAGGACAGATACGCAGTATTTT | CASTGGAGVSRTDTQYF
- | TRBD2 | TRBJ2-7 | TRBV15 | TGTGCCACCAGCAGAGATATTGGGGACTACTACGAGCAGTACTTC | CATSRDIGDYYEQYF
many | TRBD2 | TRBJ2-1 | TRBV11-3 | TGTGCCAGCAGCTTGGGGGGAGGGCTTAACAATGAGCAGTTCTTC | CASSLGGGLNNEQFF
many | - | TRBJ1-5 | TRBV20-1 | TGCAGTGCTAGAGCGTATCGGGGGTATCAGCCCCAGCATTTT | CSARAYRGYQPQHF
many | - | TRBJ2-7 | TRBV20-1 | TGCAGTGCTAGTTACAGGGTGAGCTACGAGCAGTACTTC | CSASYRVSYEQYF
- | - | TRBJ2-7 | TRBV29-1 | TGCAGCGTTGGGGGGGGGCGCAACTACGAGCAGTACTTC | CSVGGGRNYEQYF
few | - | TRBJ2-3 | TRBV2 | TGTGCCAGCAGTCCCATTCCCGGCACAGATACGCAGTATTTT | CASSPIPGTDTQYF
many | - | TRBJ2-1 | TRBV5-1 | TGCGCCAGCAGCGTTAGCGCAAGCTCCTACAATGAGCAGTTCTTC | CASSVSASSYNEQFF
many | - | TRBJ1-2 | TRBV30 | TGTGCCTGGATGACGGGAGACTATGGCTACACCTTC | CAWMTGDYGYTF
few | - | TRBJ2-1 | TRBV3-1 | TGTGCCAGCAGCCCCCCCCGATCCACGGGGAATGAGCAGTTCTTC | CASSPPRSTGNEQFF
- | - | TRBJ2-2 | TRBV3-1 | TGTGCCAGCAGCCAATCATGGAACACCGGGGAGCTGGTTTTT | CASSQSWNTGELVF
many | - | TRBJ2-1 | TRBV28 | TGTGCCAGCAGACCTACGGCGGGACGGACCCCAGAGAGCTCCTACAATGAGCAGTTCTTC | CASRPTAGRTPESSYNEQFF